The clone carrying this TCR beta chain was counted once. This table comes from immunoSEQ multiplex PCR, and its TCRdb copy is limited to in-frame clones, with some not included. The table records around 460,000 clones, approximately 90% of them present only once. This entry is derived from a study of blood T cell repertoires in COVID-19. Across the whole study: Researchers got acute and convalescent COVID-19 samples from the United States, Italy and Spain.

This CDR3 has 14 amino acids. V was cut by 6 bases and J by 4 bases, with 14 bases left in between. Germline CDR1 reads SEHNR; CDR2 reads FQNEAQ (reference sequence). Enrollment of patients from Seattle took place during active infection, with longitudinal follow-up. The sample taken for sequencing was peripheral blood. The chain couples TRBV7-9 to TRBJ2-3, with a possible D match to TRBD2 (6 bases). The source of this sequence is a man between 18 and 29 years old with COVID-19, enrolled during active disease. In nucleotides, the CDR3 is TGTGCCAGCAGACGGGACTTCGAGGCAGATACGCAGTATTTT. It codes for CASRRDFEADTQYF.